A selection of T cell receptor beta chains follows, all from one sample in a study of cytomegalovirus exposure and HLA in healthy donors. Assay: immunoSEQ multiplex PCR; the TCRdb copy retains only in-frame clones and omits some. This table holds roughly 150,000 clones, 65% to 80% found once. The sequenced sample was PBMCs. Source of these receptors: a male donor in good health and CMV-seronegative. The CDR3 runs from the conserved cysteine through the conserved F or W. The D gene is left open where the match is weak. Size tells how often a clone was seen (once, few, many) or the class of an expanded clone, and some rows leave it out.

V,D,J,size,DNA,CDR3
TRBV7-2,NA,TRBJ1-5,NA,TGTGCCAGCAGCTTATCCAGGGATCAGCCCCAGCATTTT,CASSLSRDQPQHF
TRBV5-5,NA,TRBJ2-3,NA,TGTGCCAGCTCCGAGGGGGGGAGCACAGATACGCAGTATTTT,CASSEGGSTDTQYF
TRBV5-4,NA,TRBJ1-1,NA,TGTGCCAGCAGCTTGCTTAGGGGGATAGACACTGAAGCTTTCTTT,CASSLLRGIDTEAFF
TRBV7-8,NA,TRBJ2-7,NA,TGTGCCAGCAGTATAGGGGGGAGACAGGGAACCTACGAGCAGTACTTC,CASSIGGRQGTYEQYF
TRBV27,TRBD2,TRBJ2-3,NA,TGTGCCAGCAACACCGGGACTAGGCTTCACACAGATACGCAGTATTTT,CASNTGTRLHTDTQYF
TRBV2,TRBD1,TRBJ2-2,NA,TGTGCCAGCGGGTACAGGGGTAGCACCGGGGAGCTGTTTTTT,CASGYRGSTGELFF
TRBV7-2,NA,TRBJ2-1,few,TGTGCCAGCAGCTTGGACCCCGACGGAGGCAATGAGCAGTTCTTC,CASSLDPDGGNEQFF
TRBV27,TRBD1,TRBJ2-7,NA,TGTGCCAGCAGTTTATCCGGACAGGTCTACGAGCAGTACTTC,CASSLSGQVYEQYF
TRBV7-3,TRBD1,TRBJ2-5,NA,TGTGCCAGCAGCCAAGACAGGGGACAAGAGACCCAGTACTTC,CASSQDRGQETQYF
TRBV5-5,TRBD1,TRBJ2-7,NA,TGTGCCAGCAGATTACCGGGACAGTCCTACGAGCAGTACTTC,CASRLPGQSYEQYF
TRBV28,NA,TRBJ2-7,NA,TGTGCCAGCAGCGTACAGGATTTCTCCTACGAGCAGTACTTC,CASSVQDFSYEQYF
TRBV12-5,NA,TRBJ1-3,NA,TGTGCTAGTGGTGAGGGGGACGGAAACACCATATATTTT,CASGEGDGNTIYF
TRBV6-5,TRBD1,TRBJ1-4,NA,TGTGCCAGCAGTTACTGGGCGGGACAGGGGCGGAAAAAACTGTTTTTT,CASSYWAGQGRKKLFF
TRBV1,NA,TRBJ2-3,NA,TGCACCAGCAGCCAAGGAATTGGAACTAGCGGGGGGTGGACAGATACGCAGTATTTT,CTSSQGIGTSGGWTDTQYF
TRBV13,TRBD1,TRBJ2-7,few,TGTGCCAGCAGACTCGGACAGGGGGCTCCTTGGGGCGAGCAGTACTTC,CASRLGQGAPWGEQYF
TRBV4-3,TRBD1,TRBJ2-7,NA,TGCGCCAGCAGCCGAGTGACAGGGGGGGACTACGAGCAGTACTTC,CASSRVTGGDYEQYF
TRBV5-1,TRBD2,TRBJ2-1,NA,TGCGCCAGCAGCTCCCGACTAGCGGTGAACTCCTACAATGAGCAGTTCTTC,CASSSRLAVNSYNEQFF
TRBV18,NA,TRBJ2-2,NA,TGTGCCAGCTCACAGGACTTCACCGGGGAGCTGTTTTTT,CASSQDFTGELFF
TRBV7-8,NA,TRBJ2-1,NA,TGTGCCAGCAGCTCCCTCGGAGGGAATGAGCAGTTCTTC,CASSSLGGNEQFF
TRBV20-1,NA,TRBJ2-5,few,TGCAGTGCTAGACCACTAGAGACCCAGTACTTC,CSARPLETQYF
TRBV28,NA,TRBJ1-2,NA,TGTGCCAGCAGTGAAGGAGCTAACTATGGCTACACCTTC,CASSEGANYGYTF
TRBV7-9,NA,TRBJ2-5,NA,TGTGCCAGCAGCTTACGTGGAGGGACGGATGAAGAGACCCAGTACTTC,CASSLRGGTDEETQYF
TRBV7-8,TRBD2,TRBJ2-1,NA,TGTGCCAGCAGCCCCGTAGCGGGATATGAGCAGTTCTTC,CASSPVAGYEQFF
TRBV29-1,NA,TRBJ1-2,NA,TGCAGCGGTCGCAGGGGAGAGCAAGGCTACACCTTC,CSGRRGEQGYTF
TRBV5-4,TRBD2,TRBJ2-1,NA,TGTGCCAGCAGCTCGGGACTAACCAATGAGCAGTTCTTC,CASSSGLTNEQFF
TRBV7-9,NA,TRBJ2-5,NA,TGTGCCAGCACCAGCCCTCAGGAACTCCAAGAGACCCAGTACTTC,CASTSPQELQETQYF
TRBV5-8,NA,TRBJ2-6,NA,TGTGCCAGCAGAAGGAGAGGAGGGGCTGGGGCCAACGTCCTGACTTTC,CASRRRGGAGANVLTF
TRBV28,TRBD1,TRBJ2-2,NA,TGTGCCAGCAGCTCCGGACAGGGGGCGAACACCGGGGAGCTGTTTTTT,CASSSGQGANTGELFF
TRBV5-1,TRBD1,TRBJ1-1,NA,TGCGCCAGCAGCTCGACAGGGACGGCCACTGAAGCTTTCTTT,CASSSTGTATEAFF
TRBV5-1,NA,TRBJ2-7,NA,TGCGCCAGCAGCCCTCAGGGTCTTAACTCCTACGAGCAGTACTTC,CASSPQGLNSYEQYF
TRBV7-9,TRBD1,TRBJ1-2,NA,TGTGCCAGCAGCTCGCTCAGGGACAGGGAGACCGGTGGCTACACCTTC,CASSSLRDRETGGYTF
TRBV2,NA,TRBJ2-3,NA,TGTGCCAGCAGTGAGGGGGCAGGATCGGGATGGATCTCAGATACGCAGTATTTT,CASSEGAGSGWISDTQYF
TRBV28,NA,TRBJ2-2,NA,TGTGCCAGCAGTCAGAGTGGGCAGAACACCGGGGAGCTGTTTTTT,CASSQSGQNTGELFF
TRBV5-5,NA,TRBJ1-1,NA,TGTGCCAGCAGCGTCGGGTACGGCGGTGGCACTGAAGCTTTCTTT,CASSVGYGGGTEAFF
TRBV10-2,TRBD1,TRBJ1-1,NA,TGCGCCAGCAGTGGAACAGGGGGGAGCGGCACTGAAGCTTTCTTT,CASSGTGGSGTEAFF
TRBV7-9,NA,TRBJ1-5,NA,TGTGCCAGCAGCCAGACAGCGGGGACCCAGCATTTT,CASSQTAGTQHF
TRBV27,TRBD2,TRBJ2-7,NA,TGTGCCAGCAGTTTAGGACTAGCGGACGACGAGCAGTACTTC,CASSLGLADDEQYF
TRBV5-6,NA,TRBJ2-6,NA,TGTGCCAGCAGCTTTTGGGGACAAAACTCTGGGGCCAACGTCCTGACTTTC,CASSFWGQNSGANVLTF
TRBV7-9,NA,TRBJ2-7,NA,TGTGCCATCGTCCTACTCGGGTACGAGCAGTACTTC,CAIVLLGYEQYF
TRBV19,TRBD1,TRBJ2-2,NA,TGTGCCAGTAGAATAGGACAGGGGGGCACCGGGGAGCTGTTTTTT,CASRIGQGGTGELFF
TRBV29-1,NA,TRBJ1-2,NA,TGCATTGCGGGAGAATTGGACTATGGCTACACCTTC,CIAGELDYGYTF
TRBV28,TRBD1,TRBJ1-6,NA,TGTGCCAGCAGTTTTTCAGGGGGGATCAATTCACCCCTCCACTTT,CASSFSGGINSPLHF
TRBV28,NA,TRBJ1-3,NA,TGTGCCAGCAGTTCGGACACCCTCCCGGGAAACACCATATATTTT,CASSSDTLPGNTIYF
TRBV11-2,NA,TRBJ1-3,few,TGTGCCAGCCAAAGGAGGGCTTCTGGAAACACCATATATTTT,CASQRRASGNTIYF
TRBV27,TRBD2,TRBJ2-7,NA,TGTGCCAGCAGGGGCTGGACTAGCGGGGTCTACGAGCAGTACTTC,CASRGWTSGVYEQYF
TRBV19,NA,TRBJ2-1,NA,TGTGCCAGTAGTATTAGCCCGGTATACAATGAGCAGTTCTTC,CASSISPVYNEQFF
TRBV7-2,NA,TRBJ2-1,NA,TGTGCCAGCAGCAACCGGGACTGGAAGGATAATGAGCAGTTCTTC,CASSNRDWKDNEQFF
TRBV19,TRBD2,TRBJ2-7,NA,TGTGCCAGTAGTTTAAGCGGGGGCTACGAGCAGTACTTC,CASSLSGGYEQYF
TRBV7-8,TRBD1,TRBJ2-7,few,TGTGCCAGCAGGAACGGACAGGCCTACGAGCAGTACTTC,CASRNGQAYEQYF
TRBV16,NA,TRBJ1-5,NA,TGTGCCAGCAGCCAATTGGGAGGGTCGCAGCCCCAGCATTTT,CASSQLGGSQPQHF
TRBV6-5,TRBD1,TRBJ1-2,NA,TGTGCCAGCAGTTATCGACAGGGCTCTAACTATGGCTACACCTTC,CASSYRQGSNYGYTF
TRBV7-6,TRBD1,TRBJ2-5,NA,TGTGCCAGCAGCTTAGAGACAGGGGCTTCGTTACAAGAGACCCAGTACTTC,CASSLETGASLQETQYF
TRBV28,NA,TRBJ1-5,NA,TGTGCCAGCAGTTGGGGGGGGCGAAGCAATCAGCCCCAGCATTTT,CASSWGGRSNQPQHF
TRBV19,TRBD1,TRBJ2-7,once,TGTGCCAGTAGTTCGCCCGGGACAGGGTCCCCATACGAGCAGTACTTC,CASSSPGTGSPYEQYF